These 17 T cell receptor beta chains share one sample of origin, sequenced in a study of shared clonotypes between healthy human individuals. The method was immunoSEQ multiplex PCR; TCRdb's version includes in-frame clones alone and lacks a portion of them. The data contain roughly 1,100,000 clones, about 76% of them singletons. Sequences were obtained from memory CD4+ T cells sorted from blood. Described subset: CD45RA-negative fraction. The receptors originated from a man between 18 and 35 years old in good health.

This clone was detected many times. Other DNA sequences within the sample encode an identical CDR3. The gene calls are TRBV11-2 and TRBJ1-1; D gene uncertain. This CDR3 region has 13 residues. Between the trimmed V and J ends, which lost 3 bases and 1 base, there was a span of 6 bases. The V gene's germline CDR1 is SGHAT and CDR2 FQNNGV. The CDR3 nucleotides read TGTGCCAGCAGCTTGTGGGCGAACACTGAAGCTTTCTTT. Translation gives CASSLWANTEAFF. Full variable domain (outside the CDR3, taken from reference TRBV11-2 and TRBJ1-1): EAGVAQSPRYKIIEKRQSVAFWCNPISGHATLYWYQQILGQGPKLLIQFQNNGVVDDSQLPKDRFSAERLKGVDSTLKIQPAKLEDSAVYLCASSLWANTEAFFGQGTRLTVV.

The chain couples TRBV19 to TRBJ2-5; 11 bases fit TRBD2. The CDR3 loop spans 13 amino acids. Per the germline V gene, CDR1 is LNHDA and CDR2 is SQIVND (reference sequence). The ends lost 7 bases at V and 4 bases at J; junction bases unmatched: 2. The CDR3 is CASTGTSGETQYF. CDR3 DNA: TGTGCCAGTACCGGGACTAGCGGAGAGACCCAGTACTTC.

This clone has only one observation. The chain joins TRBV9 to TRBJ2-5; 8 bases map to TRBD2. This CDR3 is built from 16 residues. V lost 0 bases to trimming and J lost 5 bases; unmatched junction nucleotides: 9. Looked up from germline, CDR1 is SGDLS and CDR2 is YYNGEE. CDR3 sequence (DNA): TGTGCCAGCAGCGTAGGGAACGGGAGGGCCCAGGAGACCCAGTACTTC. This codes for CASSVGNGRAQETQYF.

This chain connects TRBV18 to TRBJ2-7; 8 bases are a match to TRBD1. In germline, CDR1 is KGHSH, CDR2 LQKENI. This CDR3 contains 16 residues. V was pared by 0 bases and J by 2 bases, with 6 bases of the junction left unmatched. The CDR3 sequence: CASSPPEGQGPYEQYF. DNA of the CDR3: TGTGCCAGCTCACCACCGGAAGGACAGGGCCCCTACGAGCAGTACTTC.

The chain joins TRBV4-3 to TRBJ2-7; D is unclear. CDR1 is LGHNA, CDR2 YSLEER, per germline. Trimming removed 4 bases at V and 6 bases at J, with 13 bases between. CDR3 size: 13 residues. The CDR3: CASSLGPTGEQYF. For the CDR3, the DNA is TGCGCCAGCAGCCTGGGTCCCACGGGCGAGCAGTACTTC.

V usage is TRBV5-6 and J usage is TRBJ1-1, with D possibly matching TRBD1 (6 bases). Trimming shortened V by 4 bases and J by 5 bases, and 18 bases separated the two germline ends. Germline V gene lookup returns CDR1 SGHDT and CDR2 YYEEEE. CDR3 length equals 15 residues. For the CDR3, the DNA is TGTGCCAGCAGCCCCCTCGATGTGGGGGCGACTGAAGCTTTCTTT. This codes for CASSPLDVGATEAFF.

The CDR3 sequence is CASSQEGETQYF. CDR3 bases: TGCGCCAGCAGCCAAGAAGGAGAGACCCAGTACTTC. The chain has TRBV4-3 and TRBJ2-5; D remains ambiguous. Germline CDR1 reads LGHNA; CDR2 reads YSLEER. The CDR3 is made up of 12 amino acids. The V end was cut by 0 bases, the J end by 4 bases, with 3 bases between.

As for this clone: This CDR3 is also generated by other DNA sequences in the sample. The J gene is TRBJ1-3, the V gene TRBV19; no reliable D call. Germline V lookup: CDR1 LNHDA, CDR2 SQIVND (reference sequence). This CDR3 spans 12 amino acids. Trimming pared 8 bases from V and 0 bases from J, leaving 5 bases between. CDR3 coding DNA: TGTGCCAGTCGGAGCTCTGGAAACACCATATATTTT. This gives the protein CASRSSGNTIYF.

The chain joins TRBV7-2 to TRBJ1-5; D is uncertain. This CDR3 is 16 amino acids long. Trimming shortened V by 1 base and J by 2 bases, and 12 bases separated the two germline ends. CDR1 and CDR2 (germline): SGHTA, FQGNSA. The CDR3 spells CASSLGALGGNQPQHF. As DNA, the CDR3 is TGTGCCAGCAGCTTAGGGGCCCTCGGGGGCAATCAGCCCCAGCATTTT. The variable domain in full, with the rest retrieved from reference TRBV7-2 and TRBJ1-5, is GAGVSQSPSNKVTEKGKDVELRCDPISGHTALYWYRQSLGQGLEFLIYFQGNSAPDKSGLPSDRFSAERTGGSVSTLTIQRTQQEDSAVYLCASSLGALGGNQPQHFGDGTRLSIL.

This clone has only one observation. The rearrangement uses TRBV19 and TRBJ2-5, with 10 bases fitting TRBD1. The germline CDR1 and CDR2 sequences are LNHDA and SQIVND (reference sequence). This CDR3 has 15 residues. V shed 4 bases and J 6 bases; nucleotides not matched to a gene: 8. The CDR3 is CASSSDRGRVQTQYF. CDR3 in DNA: TGTGCCAGTAGTAGCGACAGGGGGCGGGTGCAGACCCAGTACTTC.

The rearrangement joins TRBV27 to TRBJ1-6, with 7 nucleotides matching TRBD1. This CDR3 region has 16 residues. V shed 3 bases, J shed 7 bases, and the junction held 9 bases outside the gene matches. Germline V CDR1 and CDR2: MNHEY, SMNVEV (reference sequence). This CDR3 reads CASSFLPGQRNSPLHF. For the CDR3, the DNA is TGTGCCAGCAGTTTCTTACCGGGACAGAGAAATTCACCCCTCCACTTT.

The J gene is TRBJ1-1, the V gene TRBV11-2; D ambiguous. Between the trimmed V and J ends, which lost 0 bases and 1 base, there was a span of 9 bases. The V gene's germline CDR1 is SGHAT and CDR2 FQNNGV. This CDR3 spans 15 amino acids. CDR3 nucleotide sequence: TGTGCCAGCAGCTTAGACTACAGAACGAACACTGAAGCTTTCTTT. As protein: CASSLDYRTNTEAFF.

V is TRBV7-8 and J is TRBJ1-2; perhaps TRBD1 as D (5 bases). There are 15 residues in the CDR3. Germline CDR1 and CDR2: SGHVS and FQNEAQ. Trimming removed 1 base at V and 4 bases at J, with 13 bases between. Here the CDR3 reads CASSLEGASAYGYTF. CDR3 sequence (DNA): TGTGCCAGCAGCTTAGAAGGGGCATCCGCCTATGGCTACACCTTC.

The table lists this clone with a few counts. The gene calls are TRBV6-6 and TRBJ1-1, with a weak D call TRBD1 (5 bases). Germline V gene lookup returns CDR1 MNHNY and CDR2 SVGAGI (reference sequence). Trimming stripped 7 bases from V and 6 bases from J, with 12 bases between. There are 12 residues in the CDR3. CDR3 DNA: TGTGCCAGCACCACCCCACAGGCTGAAGCTTTCTTT. Translating it yields CASTTPQAEAFF.

This clone was counted only a few times. V is TRBV28 and J is TRBJ2-5; D gene unclear. The CDR3 runs to 13 residues. Germline CDR1 is MDHEN and CDR2 is SYDVKM. With 6 bases removed from V and 3 bases from J, the gap between germline ends came to 11 bases. CDR3 in DNA: TGTGCCAGCAGGGTCGGGCAGAAAGAGACCCAGTACTTC. Its translation is CASRVGQKETQYF.

This clone was found once. The rearrangement links TRBV11-3 to TRBJ2-3; 12 bases agree with TRBD2. There are 16 residues in the CDR3. Germline loops: CDR1 SGHNT, CDR2 YENEEA. The trim removed 3 bases at V and 6 bases at J, leaving 7 bases unmatched. The CDR3 protein is CASSFGLAGSADTQYF. The CDR3 region has the DNA TGTGCCAGCAGCTTCGGACTAGCGGGGAGTGCGGATACGCAGTATTTT.

This chain joins TRBV9 and TRBJ1-6, with D perhaps TRBD1 (6 bases). Looked up from germline, CDR1 is SGDLS and CDR2 is YYNGEE. The CDR3 is 15 amino acids. Trimming left V 4 bases short and J 9 bases short, with 17 bases between. The CDR3 nucleotides read TGTGCCAGCAGCTCAGAGGTGGGGGGGCCTTCACCCCTCCACTTT. Translated: CASSSEVGGPSPLHF.